Below, 24 T cell receptor beta chains from the same sample are listed, as sequenced in a study of cytomegalovirus exposure and HLA in healthy donors. It was with 60 Vbeta and 13 Jbeta primers that the PCR ran. TCRdb's table, derived via immunoSEQ multiplex PCR, lists solely in-frame clones and lacks some. The data contain approximately 200,000 clones, about 86% of them seen just once; the ten biggest clones take up around 1.9%. The specimen sequenced was PBMCs. The receptors were sampled from a woman aged 18 to 35 in good health and CMV-seropositive.

This clone occurred once. The CDR3 region has the DNA TGTGCCAGCAGTGATCGCGGGGAAGCTTTCTTT. It yields the protein CASSDRGEAFF. This sequence joins TRBV9 and TRBJ1-1, with no clear D. This CDR3 contains 11 residues. V was pared by 5 bases and J by 8 bases, with 10 bases between. The germline gives CDR1 SGDLS, CDR2 YYNGEE.

This rearrangement joins TRBV5-6 to TRBJ2-3; a weak D match, TRBD2 (6 bases). The CDR3 consists of 15 residues. Germline-derived CDR1 and CDR2 are SGHDT and YYEEEE. With 1 base removed from V and 4 bases from J, the gap between germline ends came to 13 bases. CDR3 sequence: CASSLMGPGADTQYF. CDR3 DNA: TGTGCCAGCAGCTTGATGGGGCCGGGGGCAGATACGCAGTATTTT. The full variable domain, its missing parts supplied by reference TRBV5-6 and TRBJ2-3, is DAGVTQSPTHLIKTRGQQVTLRCSPKSGHDTVSWYQQALGQGPQFIFQYYEEEERQRGNFPDRFSGHQFPNYSSELNVNALLLGDSALYLCASSLMGPGADTQYFGPGTRLTVL.

To note about this clone: A read error may account for a junction end that differs from germline. Other DNA sequences in this sample translate to the same CDR3. The chain joins TRBV7-9 to TRBJ1-3; D is uncertain. The CDR3 totals 12 residues. Germline lookup yields CDR1 SEHNR and CDR2 FQNEAQ (reference sequence). CDR3 sequence reads: CASSLLGDTIYF. The CDR3 region has the DNA TGTGCCAGCAGCTTACTTGGAGACACCATATATTTT.

The rearrangement links TRBV6-5 to TRBJ1-1; 7 bases map to TRBD1. Unmatched junction bases numbered 8, after V lost 6 bases and J lost 4 bases. This CDR3 spans 14 amino acids. Germline V gene sequence: CDR1 MNHEY, CDR2 SVGAGI. In nucleotides, the CDR3 is TGTGCCAGCAGCGACAGGGCCCTGAGCACTGAAGCTTTCTTT. Translation: CASSDRALSTEAFF.

The genes are TRBV25-1 and TRBJ1-3; 7 nucleotides agree with TRBD1. The trim removed 7 bases at V and 8 bases at J, leaving 8 bases unmatched. Per the germline V gene, CDR1 is MGHDK and CDR2 is SYGVNS. The CDR3 is 13 amino acids. The CDR3 here is CASTTGVPDTIYF. The DNA of the CDR3 is TGTGCCAGCACTACAGGGGTCCCGGACACCATATATTTT.

This sequence joins TRBV2 and TRBJ1-5, with D uncertain. Trimming took off 7 bases at V and 1 base at J, with 11 bases between the two ends. Germline V CDR1 and CDR2: SNHLY, FYNNEI. This CDR3 has 14 residues. CDR3 region: CASTETSSNQPQHF. CDR3 nucleotides: TGTGCCAGCACCGAGACATCAAGCAATCAGCCCCAGCATTTT.

The V gene is TRBV11-2, the J gene TRBJ2-1, with 8 bases fitting TRBD2. The V and J ends lost 2 bases and 4 bases, in that order; junction bases with no gene match: 10. The CDR3 consists of 17 residues. The V gene's germline CDR1 is SGHAT and CDR2 FQNNGV. This CDR3 is CASSLTSGTSIYNEQFF. Written as DNA, the CDR3 is TGTGCCAGCAGCTTAACCTCCGGGACTAGTATATACAATGAGCAGTTCTTC.

The gene calls are TRBV9 and TRBJ1-3; maybe TRBD1 (6 bases). This CDR3 has 14 amino acids. Trimming cost V 0 bases and J 10 bases, with 14 bases left between them. The germline V gene has CDR1 SGDLS and CDR2 YYNGEE. The CDR3 DNA reads TGTGCCAGCAGCGTAGCCTCCAGGGGAGAGACCATATATTTT. Protein: CASSVASRGETIYF.

This chain joins TRBV6-5 and TRBJ2-1; D is uncertain. Deletions cut 4 bases from V and 5 bases from J, with 12 bases between. This CDR3 comprises 14 residues. CDR1 MNHEY and CDR2 SVGAGI come from the germline V gene. The CDR3 nucleotides read TGTGCCAGCAGTTCACCCAGCCGGGACAATGAGCAGTTCTTC. Residues: CASSSPSRDNEQFF.

The V call is TRBV9, the J call TRBJ2-2, with D possibly being TRBD1 (7 bases). Trimming pared 0 bases from V and 5 bases from J, leaving 11 bases between. This CDR3 has 15 residues. The germline gives CDR1 SGDLS, CDR2 YYNGEE. The DNA of the CDR3 is TGTGCCAGCAGCGTAGAGCCAGGGGGGACCGGGGAGCTGTTTTTT. This gives the protein CASSVEPGGTGELFF.

The chain has TRBV9 and TRBJ2-3, with 7 bases fitting TRBD2. V lost 0 bases to trimming and J lost 3 bases; unmatched junction nucleotides: 10. The CDR3 is 17 amino acids. CDR1 is SGDLS and CDR2 is YYNGEE in the germline V gene. Here the CDR3 reads CASSVGGGYFLTDTQYF. The CDR3 region has the DNA TGTGCCAGCAGCGTAGGGGGGGGGTATTTCCTTACAGATACGCAGTATTTT. Using reference TRBV9 and TRBJ2-3 for the parts outside the CDR3, the full variable domain is DSGVTQTPKHLITATGQRVTLRCSPRSGDLSVYWYQQSLDQGLQFLIQYYNGEERAKGNILERFSAQQFPDLHSELNLSSLELGDSALYFCASSVGGGYFLTDTQYFGPGTRLTVL.

The rearrangement links TRBV5-6 to TRBJ2-7; 9 positions agree with TRBD1. J was trimmed by 5 bases and V by 0 bases; bases with no gene match: 0. This CDR3 is built from 13 residues. The germline CDR1 and CDR2 sequences are SGHDT and YYEEEE. CDR3 in DNA: TGTGCCAGCAGCTTGGGACAGGGGGACGAGCAGTACGTC. It codes for CASSLGQGDEQYV.

This clone was picked up a small number of times. The J gene is TRBJ2-2, the V gene TRBV10-2, with TRBD2 matching over 14 bases. Trimming at V came to 6 bases and at J to 1 base, leaving 7 bases not matched to a gene. CDR1 WSHSY and CDR2 SAAADI come from the germline V gene. The length of the CDR3 is 18 residues. The CDR3 loop reads CASRKAGLAGGNTGELFF. CDR3 coding DNA: TGCGCCAGCAGGAAAGCCGGACTAGCGGGGGGGAACACCGGGGAGCTGTTTTTT.

The chain is built from TRBV7-9 and TRBJ2-7, with D maybe TRBD2 (5 bases). The CDR3 contains 12 residues. Germline V CDR1 and CDR2: SEHNR, FQNEAQ (reference sequence). With 2 bases removed from V and 4 bases from J, the gap between germline ends came to 6 bases. CDR3 sequence reads: CASSLRGYEQYF. The CDR3 DNA reads TGTGCCAGCAGCTTACGCGGGTACGAGCAGTACTTC. Full variable domain (outside the CDR3, taken from reference TRBV7-9 and TRBJ2-7): DTGVSQNPRHKITKRGQNVTFRCDPISEHNRLYWYRQTLGQGPEFLTYFQNEAQLEKSRLLSDRFSAERPKGSFSTLEIQRTEQGDSAMYLCASSLRGYEQYFGPGTRLTVT.

The V call is TRBV18, the J call TRBJ1-3; D remains unclear. This CDR3 is built from 16 residues. Trimming removed 0 bases from V and 4 bases from J, with 13 bases in between. Germline V lookup: CDR1 KGHSH, CDR2 LQKENI. The CDR3: CASSPPGSAGGNTIYF. The CDR3 DNA follows: TGTGCCAGCTCACCACCCGGCTCCGCCGGGGGAAACACCATATATTTT.

The chain links TRBV11-3 to TRBJ2-1; 7 nucleotides line up with TRBD2. Germline trimming cut 4 bases from V and 2 bases from J; bases unmatched to any gene: 11. This CDR3 is 17 amino acids long. The germline V gene encodes CDR1 SGHNT and CDR2 YENEEA. CDR3 region: CASSSTRGGSPYNEQFF. The CDR3, as DNA: TGTGCCAGCAGCTCAACGCGCGGGGGATCCCCCTACAATGAGCAGTTCTTC.

This clone was seen a handful of times. The J gene is TRBJ2-3, the V gene TRBV2, with TRBD2 matching over 10 bases. CDR1 SNHLY and CDR2 FYNNEI come from the germline V gene. Trimming at V came to 10 bases and at J to 5 bases, leaving 12 bases not matched to a gene. This CDR3 comprises 15 residues. Written as DNA, the CDR3 is TGTGCCAATTACCCCACTAGCGGGGTTGGAGATACGCAGTATTTT. Protein: CANYPTSGVGDTQYF.

The V gene is TRBV14, the J gene TRBJ2-3, with TRBD2 matching 8 bases. In germline, CDR1 is SGHDN, CDR2 FVKESK. The CDR3 totals 16 residues. Germline trimming cut 4 bases from V and 6 bases from J; bases unmatched to any gene: 12. The CDR3 reads CASSRRAVLADDTQYF. The CDR3 region has the DNA TGTGCCAGCAGCCGACGTGCGGTACTAGCGGACGATACGCAGTATTTT.

The V call is TRBV6-5, the J call TRBJ2-7, with D hard to call. This CDR3 is 13 amino acids long. The V and J ends lost 4 bases and 7 bases respectively, with 14 bases between them. Germline lookup yields CDR1 MNHEY and CDR2 SVGAGI. CDR3 DNA: TGTGCCAGCAGTTTTACAGCTACTTGGGAGCAGTACTTC. Translated, it gives CASSFTATWEQYF.

As for this clone: The junction shows a germline mismatch at one end, possibly a read error. The chain couples TRBV2 to TRBJ2-6; tentatively, D is TRBD1 (5 bases). The CDR3 is 15 amino acids. Germline values: CDR1 SNHLY, CDR2 FYNNEI. The CDR3 protein is CASRDDSAGANGLTF. In nucleotides, the CDR3 is TGTGCCAGCAGGGACGACAGTGCTGGGGCCAACGGCCTGACTTTC. The complete variable domain, with remaining parts taken from reference TRBV2 and TRBJ2-6, reads EPEVTQTPSHQVTQMGQEVILRCVPISNHLYFYWYRQILGQKVEFLVSFYNNEISEKSEIFDDQFSVERPDGSNFTLKIRSTKLEDSAMYFCASRDDSAGANGLTFGAGSRLTVL.

This clone was recorded a few times. The J gene is TRBJ1-6, the V gene TRBV6-4, with 8 bases aligning to TRBD1. Trimming took 5 bases from V and 7 from J; bases not matched to a gene: 4. This CDR3 is built from 14 residues. Germline V CDR1 and CDR2: MRHNA, SNTAGT. CDR3 sequence (DNA): TGTGCCAGCAGTACAGGGGGGGACAATTCACCCCTCCACTTT. It encodes CASSTGGDNSPLHF.

V gene TRBV28 combines with J gene TRBJ1-6, with TRBD1 identical over 9 bases. The CDR3 is made up of 18 amino acids. Per the germline V gene, CDR1 is MDHEN and CDR2 is SYDVKM. The trim removed 4 bases at V and 0 bases at J, leaving 7 bases unmatched. CDR3 nucleotide sequence: TGTGCCAGCAGTTATGGGACAGGGCGAAGCTCCTATAATTCACCCCTCCACTTT. Residues: CASSYGTGRSSYNSPLHF.

This chain uses TRBV4-1 with TRBJ2-1; TRBD2 matches at 12 bases. The V and J ends lost 4 bases and 4 bases, in that order; junction bases with no gene match: 11. The CDR3 is 18 residues long. Per germline, CDR1 MGHRA and CDR2 YSYEKL. The CDR3 DNA sequence: TGCGCCAGCAGCCTGAGACTAGCGGGGGACGGGACGTACAATGAGCAGTTCTTC. Its protein is CASSLRLAGDGTYNEQFF.

Only a few counts were recorded for this clone. The chain couples TRBV18 to TRBJ1-5; the match to TRBD1 covers 9 bases. J lost 7 bases, V lost 4 bases, and 8 bases had no gene match. This CDR3 has 15 amino acids. CDR1 and CDR2 (germline): KGHSH, LQKENI. The CDR3 coding sequence is TGTGCCAGCTCACAGGACAGGGGCGTAGGACAGCCCCAGCATTTT. It codes for CASSQDRGVGQPQHF.